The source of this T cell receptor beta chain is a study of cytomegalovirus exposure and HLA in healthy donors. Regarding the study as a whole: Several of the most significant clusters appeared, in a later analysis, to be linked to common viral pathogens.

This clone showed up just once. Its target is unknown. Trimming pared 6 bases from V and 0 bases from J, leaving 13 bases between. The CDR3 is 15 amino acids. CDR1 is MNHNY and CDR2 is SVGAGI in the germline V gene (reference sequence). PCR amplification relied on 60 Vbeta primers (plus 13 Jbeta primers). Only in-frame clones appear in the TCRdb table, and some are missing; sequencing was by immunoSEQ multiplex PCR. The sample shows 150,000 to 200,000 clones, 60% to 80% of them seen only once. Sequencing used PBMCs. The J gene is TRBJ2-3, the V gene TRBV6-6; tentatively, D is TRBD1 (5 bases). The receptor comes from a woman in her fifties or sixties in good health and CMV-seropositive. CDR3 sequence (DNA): TGTGCCAGCAGCCACAACAGGCTCAGCACAGATACGCAGTATTTT. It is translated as CASSHNRLSTDTQYF.